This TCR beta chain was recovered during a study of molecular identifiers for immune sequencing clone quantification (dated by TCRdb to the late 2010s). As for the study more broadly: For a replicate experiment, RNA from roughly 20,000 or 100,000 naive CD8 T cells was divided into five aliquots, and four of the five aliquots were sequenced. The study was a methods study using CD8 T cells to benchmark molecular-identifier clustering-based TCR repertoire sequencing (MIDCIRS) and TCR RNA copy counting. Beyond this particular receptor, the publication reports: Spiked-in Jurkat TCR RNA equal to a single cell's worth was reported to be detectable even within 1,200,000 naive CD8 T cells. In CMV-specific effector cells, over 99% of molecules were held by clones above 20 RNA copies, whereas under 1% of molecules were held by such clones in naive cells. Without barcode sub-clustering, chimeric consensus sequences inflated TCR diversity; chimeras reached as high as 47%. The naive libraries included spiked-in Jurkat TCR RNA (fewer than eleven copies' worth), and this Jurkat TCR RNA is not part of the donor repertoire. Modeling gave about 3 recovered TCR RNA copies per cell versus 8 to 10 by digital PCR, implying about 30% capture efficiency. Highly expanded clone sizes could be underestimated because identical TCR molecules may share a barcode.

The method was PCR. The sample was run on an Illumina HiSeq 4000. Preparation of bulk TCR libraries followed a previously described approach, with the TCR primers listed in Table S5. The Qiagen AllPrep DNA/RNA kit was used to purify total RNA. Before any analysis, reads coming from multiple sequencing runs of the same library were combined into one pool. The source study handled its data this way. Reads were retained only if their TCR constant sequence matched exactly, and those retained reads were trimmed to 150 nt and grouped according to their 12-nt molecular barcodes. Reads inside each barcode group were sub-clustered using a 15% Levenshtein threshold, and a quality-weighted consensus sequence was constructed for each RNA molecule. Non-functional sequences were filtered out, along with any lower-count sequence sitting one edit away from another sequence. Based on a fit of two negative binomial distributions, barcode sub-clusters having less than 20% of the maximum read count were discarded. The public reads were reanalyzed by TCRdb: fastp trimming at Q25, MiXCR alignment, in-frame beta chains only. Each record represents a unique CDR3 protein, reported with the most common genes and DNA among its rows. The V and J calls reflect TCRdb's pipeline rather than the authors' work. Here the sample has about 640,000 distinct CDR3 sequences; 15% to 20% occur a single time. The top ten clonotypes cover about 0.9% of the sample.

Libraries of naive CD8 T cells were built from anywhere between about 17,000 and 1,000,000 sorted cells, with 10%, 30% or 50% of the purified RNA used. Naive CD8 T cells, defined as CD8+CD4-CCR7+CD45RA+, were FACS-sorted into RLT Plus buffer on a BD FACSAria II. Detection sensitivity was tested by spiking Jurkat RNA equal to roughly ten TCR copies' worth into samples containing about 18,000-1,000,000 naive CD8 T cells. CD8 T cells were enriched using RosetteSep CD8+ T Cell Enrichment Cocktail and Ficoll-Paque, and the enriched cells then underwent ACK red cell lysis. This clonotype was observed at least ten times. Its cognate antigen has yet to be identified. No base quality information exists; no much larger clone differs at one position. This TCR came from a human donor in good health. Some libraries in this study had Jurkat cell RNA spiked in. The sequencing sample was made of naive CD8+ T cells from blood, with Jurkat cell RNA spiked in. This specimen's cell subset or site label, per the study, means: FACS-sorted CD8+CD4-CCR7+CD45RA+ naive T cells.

The CDR3 amino acid sequence is: CATSEGDRGHTGELFF. The nucleotide sequence reads as follows: TGTGCCACCAGTGAGGGGGACAGGGGGCATACCGGGGAGCTGTTTTTT. The sequence joins TRBV24-1 to TRBJ2-2, and TRBD1 aligns with 12 junction nucleotides. V trim: 4 bases; J trim: 5 bases; unmatched bases: 4. Its CDR3 holds 16 amino acids, cysteine through phenylalanine. Only the CDR3 part of the read is kept: 48 bases, read in frame from the first base. CDR1 and CDR2 are drawn from the germline V gene: KGHDR, SFDVKD.